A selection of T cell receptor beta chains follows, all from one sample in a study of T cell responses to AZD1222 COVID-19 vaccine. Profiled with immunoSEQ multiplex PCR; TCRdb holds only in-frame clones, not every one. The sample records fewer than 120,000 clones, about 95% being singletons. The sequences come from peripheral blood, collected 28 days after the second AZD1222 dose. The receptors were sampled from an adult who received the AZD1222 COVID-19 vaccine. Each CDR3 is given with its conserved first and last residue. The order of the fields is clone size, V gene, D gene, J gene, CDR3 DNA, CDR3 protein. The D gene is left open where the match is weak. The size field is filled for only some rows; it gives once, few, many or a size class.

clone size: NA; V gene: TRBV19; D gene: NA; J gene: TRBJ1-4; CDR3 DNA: TGTGCCAGTAGTCCTCGACCGAGGACTGAAAAACTGTTTTTT; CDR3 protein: CASSPRPRTEKLFF
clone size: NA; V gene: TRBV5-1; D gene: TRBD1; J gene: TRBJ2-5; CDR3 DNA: TGCGCCAGCAGCGTGACAGGGGCCCCCCAAGAGACCCAGTACTTC; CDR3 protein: CASSVTGAPQETQYF
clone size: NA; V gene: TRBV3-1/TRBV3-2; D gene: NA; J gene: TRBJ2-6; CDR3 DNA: TGTGCCAGCAGCCGAGGGGCCAACGTCCTGACTTTC; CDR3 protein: CASSRGANVLTF
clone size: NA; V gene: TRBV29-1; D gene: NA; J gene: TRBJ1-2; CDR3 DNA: TGCAGCGTATTAACCCCTTATGGCTACACCTTC; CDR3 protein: CSVLTPYGYTF
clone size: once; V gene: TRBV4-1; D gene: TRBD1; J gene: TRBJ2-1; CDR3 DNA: TGCGCCAGCAGCCTCCGGGACAGGGGGCCCAATGAGCAGTTCTTC; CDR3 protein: CASSLRDRGPNEQFF
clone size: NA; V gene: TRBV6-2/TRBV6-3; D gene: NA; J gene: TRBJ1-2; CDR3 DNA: TGTGCCAGCAGTTACTCGGTCAGACCGAACTATGGCTACACCTTC; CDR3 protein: CASSYSVRPNYGYTF
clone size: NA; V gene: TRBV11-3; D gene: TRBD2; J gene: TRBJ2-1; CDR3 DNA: TGTGCCAGCAGCTTAGATGGGGCTAGCGGGGGATACAATAAGCAGTTCTTC; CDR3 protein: CASSLDGASGGYNKQFF
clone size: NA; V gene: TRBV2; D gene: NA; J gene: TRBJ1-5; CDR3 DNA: TGTGCCAGCAGTGAAGTTATTAGAGATCAGCCCCAGCATTTT; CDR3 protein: CASSEVIRDQPQHF
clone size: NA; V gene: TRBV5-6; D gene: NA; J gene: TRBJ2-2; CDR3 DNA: TGTGCCAGCAGCTTTTGGGGCGCGAACACCGGGGAGCTGTTTTTT; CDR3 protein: CASSFWGANTGELFF
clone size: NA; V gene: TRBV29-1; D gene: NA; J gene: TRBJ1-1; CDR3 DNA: TGCAGCGTCCGACGGCCGTTGAACACTGAAGCTTTCTTT; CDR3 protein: CSVRRPLNTEAFF
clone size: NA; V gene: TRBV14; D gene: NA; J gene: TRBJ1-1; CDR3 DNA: TGTGCCAGCAGCCAAGATTTTCAAAGGGCAGGGTGGACTGAAGCTTTCTTT; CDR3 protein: CASSQDFQRAGWTEAFF
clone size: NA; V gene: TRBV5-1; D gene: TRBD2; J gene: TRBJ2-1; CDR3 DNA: TGCGCCAGCAGCCCCGTAGCGGGGGCCCCTAATGAGCAGTTCTTC; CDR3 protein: CASSPVAGAPNEQFF
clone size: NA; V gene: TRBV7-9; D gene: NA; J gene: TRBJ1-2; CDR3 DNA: TGTGCCAGCAGCTTTGCCCATCCCCATGGCTACACCTTC; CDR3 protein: CASSFAHPHGYTF
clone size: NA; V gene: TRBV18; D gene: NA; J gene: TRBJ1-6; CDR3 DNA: TGTGCCAGCTCACATATCGATAGCTCCTATAATTCACCCCTCCACTTT; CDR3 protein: CASSHIDSSYNSPLHF
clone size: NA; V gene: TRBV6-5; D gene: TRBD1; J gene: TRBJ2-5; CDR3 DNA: TGTGCCAGCAATCGGGACAGTTTGGAGACCCAGTACTTC; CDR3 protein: CASNRDSLETQYF
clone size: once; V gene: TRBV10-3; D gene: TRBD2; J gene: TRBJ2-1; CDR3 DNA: TGTGCCTCAGGGACGGGAGGGCAGTTCGGTGAGCAGTTCTTC; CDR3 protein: CASGTGGQFGEQFF
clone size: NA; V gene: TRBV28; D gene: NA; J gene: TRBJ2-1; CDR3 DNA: TGTGCCAGCAGTTTAAACCGGGATTCCAATGAGCAGTTCTTC; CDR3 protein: CASSLNRDSNEQFF
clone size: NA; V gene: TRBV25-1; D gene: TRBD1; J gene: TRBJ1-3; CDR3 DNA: TGTGCCAGCAGTGAATCCTACCAGGGGGCGGTCGGAAACACCATATATTTT; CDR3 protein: CASSESYQGAVGNTIYF
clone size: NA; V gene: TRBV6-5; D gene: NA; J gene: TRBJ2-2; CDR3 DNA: TGTGCCAGCAGTTACTACGAGAACACCGGGGAGCTGTTTTTT; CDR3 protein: CASSYYENTGELFF
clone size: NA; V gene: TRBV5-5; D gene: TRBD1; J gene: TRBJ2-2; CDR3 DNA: TGTGCCAGCAGCTTCGATCCGGGACAGCTGAACACCGGGGAGCTGTTTTTT; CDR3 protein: CASSFDPGQLNTGELFF
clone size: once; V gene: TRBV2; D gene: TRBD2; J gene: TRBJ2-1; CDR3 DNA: TGTGCCAGCATTTTACTAGCGGGGTACAATGAGCAGTTCTTC; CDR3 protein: CASILLAGYNEQFF
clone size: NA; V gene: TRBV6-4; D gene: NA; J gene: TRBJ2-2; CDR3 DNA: TGTGCCAGCAGTCCCGACAGAATCACCGGGGAGCTGTTTTTT; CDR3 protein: CASSPDRITGELFF
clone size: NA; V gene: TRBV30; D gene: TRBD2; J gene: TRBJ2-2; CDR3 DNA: TGTGCCTGGAAGAGGACTAGGGCCGGGGAGCTGTTTTTT; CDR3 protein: CAWKRTRAGELFF